This passage covers 21 T cell receptor beta chains from one sample sequenced in a study of blood T cells in healthy people across ages (dated by TCRdb to between 2015 and 2017). Library preparation used 5' RACE. Sequencer: Illumina HiSeq 2500. A second roughly 6 to 11 cycle PCR used a sample-barcoded 5' primer and a J-beta primer mix. TCRdb applied fastp at Q25 and MiXCR to the public reads, then kept only in-frame beta chains. Rows are unified per CDR3 protein, each entry keeping the most common DNA and genes. Within this sample are roughly 640,000 distinct CDR3 sequences, with roughly 30% of them counted one time only. The ten largest account for about a sixth of the sample. The specimen was blood. These receptors all stem from a woman of 80 years or more in good health.

To note about this clonotype: A read error is possible here, since a much larger clone lies one base away. The chain joins TRBV3-1 to TRBJ1-2, with 7 bases matching TRBD1. The length of the CDR3 is 15 residues. Per germline, CDR1 LGHDT and CDR2 YNNKEL (reference sequence). The CDR3 protein is CASSPGTAGNYDYTF. DNA of the CDR3: TGTGCCAGCAGCCCTGGGACAGCGGGTAACTATGACTACACCTTC.

This clonotype has a count of ten or more. The chain carries TRBV7-6 and TRBJ2-1; 13 bases match TRBD2. The J segment lost 5 bases and the V segment lost 5 bases, leaving 3 bases of the junction unmatched. The germline V gene encodes CDR1 SGHVS and CDR2 FNYEAQ. The CDR3 sequence is 15 residues long. The CDR3 region is CASSPTSGGDNEQFF. In DNA form, the CDR3 reads TGTGCCAGCAGCCCTACTAGCGGGGGGGACAATGAGCAGTTCTTC. The full variable domain, completed using reference TRBV7-6 and TRBJ2-1, is GAGVSQSPRYKVTKRGQDVALRCDPISGHVSLYWYRQALGQGPEFLTYFNYEAQQDKSGLPNDRFSAERPEGSISTLTIQRTEQRDSAMYRCASSPTSGGDNEQFFGPGTRLTVL.

This clonotype was detected ten times or more. The chain is built from TRBV15 and TRBJ2-5; D could derive from TRBD1 or TRBD2 (5 bases each). The CDR3 totals 14 residues. Germline values: CDR1 LNHNV, CDR2 YYDKDF (reference sequence). V lost 0 bases to trimming and J lost 5 bases, with 10 bases between them. The CDR3 region is CATSRDRGEETQYF. The DNA for the CDR3 is TGTGCCACCAGCAGAGATAGAGGGGAGGAGACCCAGTACTTC. Combining the CDR3 with reference TRBV15 and TRBJ2-5 gives the whole variable domain DAMVIQNPRYQVTQFGKPVTLSCSQTLNHNVMYWYQQKSSQAPKLLFHYYDKDFNNEADTPDNFQSRRPNTSFCFLDIRSPGLGDTAMYLCATSRDRGEETQYFGPGTRLLVL.

This clonotype was counted many times. V usage is TRBV7-9 and J usage is TRBJ1-1; D gene unclear. CDR1 is SEHNR and CDR2 is FQNEAQ in the germline V gene (reference sequence). This CDR3 region has 12 residues. Deletions cut 4 bases from V and 1 base from J, with 4 bases between. The CDR3 protein is CASSYTNTEAFF. The CDR3 DNA reads TGTGCCAGCAGCTACACGAACACTGAAGCTTTCTTT.

This clonotype came up many times. V is TRBV27 and J is TRBJ2-1; a possible D gene is TRBD2 (5 bases). The V end lost 6 bases, the J end lost 7 bases, and 7 bases lay between the germline ends. Germline V gives CDR1 MNHEY, CDR2 SMNVEV (reference sequence). The CDR3 loop spans 11 amino acids. CDR3 region: CASRAANEQFF. The CDR3 nucleotides read TGTGCCAGCAGAGCGGCAAATGAGCAGTTCTTC.

The rearrangement joins TRBV7-8 to TRBJ1-3; TRBD1 might be the D (5 bases). Trimming cost V 7 bases and J 3 bases, with 13 bases left between them. Germline assignment: CDR1 SGHVS and CDR2 FQNEAQ. The CDR3 has 14 amino acids. DNA for the CDR3: TGTGCCAGCAACTACACAAGGGGTGGAAACACCATATATTTT. This translates into CASNYTRGGNTIYF.

The V call is TRBV3-1, the J call TRBJ1-1; D remains ambiguous. Germline V gene lookup returns CDR1 LGHDT and CDR2 YNNKEL (reference sequence). The CDR3 sequence is 14 residues long. Trimming stripped 5 bases from V and 1 base from J, with 11 bases between. The CDR3 loop is CASSSSGRNTEAFF. The CDR3 DNA is TGTGCCAGCAGCTCAAGCGGCCGGAACACTGAAGCTTTCTTT.

The J gene is TRBJ2-7, the V gene TRBV3-1, with TRBD2 as a possible D gene (6 bases). TRBJ2-5 explains the end of the DNA better; the J call may be wrong. Germline lookup yields CDR1 LGHDT and CDR2 YNNKEL (reference sequence). This CDR3 has 16 amino acids. The CDR3 nucleotides are TGTGCCAGCAGCCAAGATTTTTCCCTAGCGAGTGGGACCCAGTACTTC. The encoded protein is CASSQDFSLASGTQYF.

This clonotype was found once. The junction shows a germline mismatch at one end, possibly a read error. The chain carries TRBV3-1 and TRBJ2-5; TRBD1 or TRBD2 may be the D gene (5 bases each). This CDR3 has 16 residues. The germline V gene encodes CDR1 LGHDT and CDR2 YNNKEL (reference sequence). The CDR3 nucleotides read TGTGCCAGCAGCCGAGGGGCCGGGGCCCTACAAGAGACCCCGTACTTC. Translating it yields CASSRGAGALQETPYF.

The sample holds many counts of this clonotype. A read error is possible here, since a much larger clone lies one base away. The V and J genes are TRBV20-1 and TRBJ2-5, with 9 bases matching TRBD2. The assigned J gene may be wrong: the sequence end matches TRBJ2-7 better. This CDR3 has 14 residues. The germline V gene encodes CDR1 DFQATT and CDR2 SNEGSKA (reference sequence). The CDR3 loop reads CSAFAGGRLFEQYF. In nucleotides, the CDR3 is TGCAGTGCTTTCGCGGGGGGGAGGCTGTTCGAGCAGTACTTC.

This clonotype was found a few times. This rearrangement joins TRBV6-1 to TRBJ1-6; a possible D gene is TRBD1 (6 bases). The CDR3 has 15 residues. Trimming removed 5 bases from V and 10 bases from J, with 18 bases in between. Germline CDR1 MNHNS, CDR2 SASEGT. DNA for the CDR3: TGTGCCAGCAGTCCCCAGGGGCGGGTAAGGTCACCCCTCCACTTT. Residues: CASSPQGRVRSPLHF.

This clonotype was recorded at least ten times. The genes are TRBV5-6 and TRBJ2-7; D not resolved. Trimming removed 2 bases at V and 2 bases at J, with 11 bases between. Germline V gene lookup returns CDR1 SGHDT and CDR2 YYEEEE. The CDR3 is 14 residues long. The CDR3 sequence is CASSFSGIPYEQYF. The CDR3 DNA follows: TGTGCCAGCAGCTTTTCTGGGATCCCCTACGAGCAGTACTTC.

The chain links TRBV15 to TRBJ1-4; D uncertain. V lost 0 bases and J 7 bases, leaving 9 bases between the germline ends. The CDR3 is 14 residues long. Germline V gene sequence: CDR1 LNHNV, CDR2 YYDKDF (reference sequence). The CDR3 reads CATSRETNGEKLFF. In nucleotides, the CDR3 is TGTGCCACCAGCAGAGAGACGAACGGTGAAAAACTGTTTTTT.

DNA of the CDR3: TGTGCCAGCAGCCCCAAAGGGGGACTGATCTCTGGGGCCAACGTCCTGACTTTC. This gives the protein CASSPKGGLISGANVLTF. This chain joins TRBV7-2 and TRBJ2-6; D may correspond to TRBD1 or TRBD2 (6 bases each). The V gene's germline CDR1 is SGHTA and CDR2 FQGNSA. There are 18 residues in the CDR3. V lost 5 bases, J lost 0 bases, and 17 bases lay in between.

For this clonotype: A read error may explain this, as a much larger clone is one base away. The V call is TRBV20-1, the J call TRBJ2-5; the D gene could be TRBD1 or TRBD2 (7 bases each). This CDR3 spans 17 amino acids. V lost 0 bases and J lost 1, with 18 bases in between. Per the germline V gene, CDR1 is DFQATT and CDR2 is SNEGSKA (reference sequence). The CDR3 protein is CSARDWGGGTAQETQYF. The CDR3 DNA follows: TGCAGTGCTAGAGACTGGGGGGGGGGGACAGCCCAAGAGACCCAGTACTTC.

This clonotype was counted many times. This sequence joins TRBV7-9 and TRBJ2-7, with 8 bases matching TRBD2. The V and J ends lost 5 bases and 3 bases, in that order; junction bases with no gene match: 15. This CDR3 has 17 amino acids. Per the germline V gene, CDR1 is SEHNR and CDR2 is FQNEAQ (reference sequence). CDR3 loop: CASSPPPGSAGDYEQYF. The CDR3 region has the DNA TGTGCCAGCAGCCCCCCCCCAGGATCAGCGGGGGACTACGAGCAGTACTTC. The whole variable domain, filled in from reference TRBV7-9 and TRBJ2-7, reads DTGVSQNPRHKITKRGQNVTFRCDPISEHNRLYWYRQTLGQGPEFLTYFQNEAQLEKSRLLSDRFSAERPKGSFSTLEIQRTEQGDSAMYLCASSPPPGSAGDYEQYFGPGTRLTVT.

There are many counts of this clonotype. The junction differs from germline at one of its ends, possibly a read error. The chain couples TRBV20-1 to TRBJ2-5, with 11 bases fitting TRBD2. The CDR3 is made up of 15 amino acids. The germline CDR1 and CDR2 sequences are DFQATT and SNEGSKA (reference sequence). CDR3 region: CSAREIAGGQGTQYF. CDR3 DNA sequence: TGCAGTGCTAGGGAGATAGCGGGGGGGCAAGGGACCCAGTACTTC.

This clonotype has a single count. The chain is built from TRBV6-5 and TRBJ2-3; D may be TRBD1 (5 bases). From germline, CDR1 is MNHEY and CDR2 SVGAGI. Trimming removed 2 bases at V and 2 bases at J, with 14 bases between. There are 16 residues in the CDR3. CDR3 region: CASSYGRQNSTDTQYF. The CDR3 bases are TGTGCCAGCAGTTACGGTAGACAGAATTCCACAGATACGCAGTATTTT.

The chain couples TRBV6-5 to TRBJ2-2; unclear D gene. Germline V lookup: CDR1 MNHEY, CDR2 SVGAGI. Trimming took off 1 base at V and 4 bases at J, with 4 bases between the two ends. CDR3 length equals 13 residues. The CDR3 DNA sequence: TGTGCCAGCAGTTACTTCAGCACCGGGGAGCTGTTTTTT. Translation: CASSYFSTGELFF.

As concerns this clonotype: Being one base from a much bigger clone, this may be a read error. This sequence joins TRBV29-1 and TRBJ2-5, with 9 bases lining up with TRBD2. The CDR3 sequence is 16 residues long. Germline-derived CDR1 and CDR2 are SQVTM and ANQGSEA. Losses at the gene ends were 5 bases for V and 11 bases for J; bases not matched to a gene: 21. CDR3 in DNA: TGCAGCGTTCTTCGTGCAGGCGGGGGGGCCTTGAATGAGCAGTACTTC. Translation gives CSVLRAGGGALNEQYF.

The chain carries TRBV19 and TRBJ2-1, with 7 bases fitting TRBD2. CDR3 length equals 13 residues. J lost 10 bases, V lost 3 bases, and 6 bases had no gene match. Germline V gene lookup returns CDR1 LNHDA and CDR2 SQIVND (reference sequence). This chain's CDR3 is CASSIQRGKEQFF. The CDR3 DNA reads as TGTGCCAGTAGTATCCAGCGGGGAAAAGAGCAGTTCTTC.